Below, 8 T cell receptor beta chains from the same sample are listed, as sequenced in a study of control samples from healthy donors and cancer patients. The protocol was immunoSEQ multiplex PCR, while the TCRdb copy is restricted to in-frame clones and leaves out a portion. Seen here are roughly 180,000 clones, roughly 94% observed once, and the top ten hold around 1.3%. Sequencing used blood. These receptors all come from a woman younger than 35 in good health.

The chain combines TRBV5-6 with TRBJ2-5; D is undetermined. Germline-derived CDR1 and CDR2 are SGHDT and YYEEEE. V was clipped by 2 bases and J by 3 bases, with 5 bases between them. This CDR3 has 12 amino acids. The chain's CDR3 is CASSFTEETQYF. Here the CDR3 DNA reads TGTGCCAGCAGCTTCACGGAAGAGACCCAGTACTTC.

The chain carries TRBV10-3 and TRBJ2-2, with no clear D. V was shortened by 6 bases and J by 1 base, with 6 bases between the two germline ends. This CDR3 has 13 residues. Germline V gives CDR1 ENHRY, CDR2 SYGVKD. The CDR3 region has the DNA TGTGCCATCAGGCCAGGGAACACCGGGGAGCTGTTTTTT. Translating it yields CAIRPGNTGELFF.

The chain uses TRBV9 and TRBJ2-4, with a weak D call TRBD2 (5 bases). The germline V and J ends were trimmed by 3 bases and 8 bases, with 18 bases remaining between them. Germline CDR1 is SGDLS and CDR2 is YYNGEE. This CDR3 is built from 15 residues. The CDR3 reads CASSGLKTNNDIQYF. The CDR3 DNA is TGTGCCAGCAGCGGCCTTAAGACTAATAACGACATTCAGTACTTC.

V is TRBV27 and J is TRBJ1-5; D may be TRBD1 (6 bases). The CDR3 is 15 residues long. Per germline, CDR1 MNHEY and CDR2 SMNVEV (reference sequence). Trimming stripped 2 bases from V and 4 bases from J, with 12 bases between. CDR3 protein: CASSLSPQGNQPQHF. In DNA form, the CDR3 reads TGTGCCAGCAGTTTAAGCCCCCAGGGGAATCAGCCCCAGCATTTT.

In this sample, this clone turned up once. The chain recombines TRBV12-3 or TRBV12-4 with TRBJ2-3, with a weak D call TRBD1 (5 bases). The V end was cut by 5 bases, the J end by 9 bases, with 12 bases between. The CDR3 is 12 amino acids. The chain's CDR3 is CASSPPQATQYF. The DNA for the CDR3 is TGTGCCAGCAGTCCGCCACAGGCGACGCAGTATTTT.

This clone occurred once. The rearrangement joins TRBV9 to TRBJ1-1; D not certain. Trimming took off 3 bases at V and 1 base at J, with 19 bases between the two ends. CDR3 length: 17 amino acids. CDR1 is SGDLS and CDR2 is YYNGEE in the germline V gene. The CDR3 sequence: CASSDLGRATGNTEAFF. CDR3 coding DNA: TGTGCCAGCAGCGACTTAGGTAGGGCGACGGGGAACACTGAAGCTTTCTTT. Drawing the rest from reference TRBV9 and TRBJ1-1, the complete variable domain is DSGVTQTPKHLITATGQRVTLRCSPRSGDLSVYWYQQSLDQGLQFLIQYYNGEERAKGNILERFSAQQFPDLHSELNLSSLELGDSALYFCASSDLGRATGNTEAFFGQGTRLTVV.

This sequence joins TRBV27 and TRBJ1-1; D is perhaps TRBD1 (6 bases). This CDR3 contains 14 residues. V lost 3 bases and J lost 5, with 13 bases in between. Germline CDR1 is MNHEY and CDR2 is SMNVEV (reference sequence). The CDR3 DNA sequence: TGTGCCAGCAGTTTGACAGGTTTGGGGACTGAAGCTTTCTTT. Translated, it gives CASSLTGLGTEAFF.

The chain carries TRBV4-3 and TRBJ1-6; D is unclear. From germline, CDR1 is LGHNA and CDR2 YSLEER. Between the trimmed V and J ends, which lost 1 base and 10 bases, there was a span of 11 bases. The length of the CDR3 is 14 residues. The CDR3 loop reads CASSQVSEESPLHF. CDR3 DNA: TGCGCCAGCAGCCAAGTTTCGGAAGAGTCACCCCTCCACTTT.